This T cell receptor beta chain was documented in a study of blood T cells in healthy people across ages. Per germline, CDR1 SGHRS and CDR2 YFSETQ. J was trimmed by 4 bases and V by 1 base; bases with no gene match: 2. The CDR3 runs 16 residues. Findings and limits, study-wide: As age increased, TCR beta diversity per million T cells fell in a roughly linear fashion. It was held that diversity estimates obtained from one million T cells represented underestimates.

This clonotype was recorded at least ten times. Antigen specificity is unknown. The use of a sample-barcoded 5' primer and a J-beta primer mix characterized a second PCR of about 7 to 12 cycles. Samples each returned at least 2.5 million CDR3-containing paired-end reads. One entry per CDR3 protein, called by TCRdb with MiXCR from the 5' RACE reads. The sample contains around 1.1 million distinct CDR3 sequences, 30% to 40% of which appear only once. Sequenced input: blood. The sequence came from a young man in good health. The J gene is TRBJ2-6, the V gene TRBV5-1; 10 nucleotides match TRBD2. CDR3 residues: CASSLTSGVGANVLTF. DNA for the CDR3: TGCGCCAGCAGCTTGACTAGCGGGGTCGGGGCCAACGTCCTGACTTTC.